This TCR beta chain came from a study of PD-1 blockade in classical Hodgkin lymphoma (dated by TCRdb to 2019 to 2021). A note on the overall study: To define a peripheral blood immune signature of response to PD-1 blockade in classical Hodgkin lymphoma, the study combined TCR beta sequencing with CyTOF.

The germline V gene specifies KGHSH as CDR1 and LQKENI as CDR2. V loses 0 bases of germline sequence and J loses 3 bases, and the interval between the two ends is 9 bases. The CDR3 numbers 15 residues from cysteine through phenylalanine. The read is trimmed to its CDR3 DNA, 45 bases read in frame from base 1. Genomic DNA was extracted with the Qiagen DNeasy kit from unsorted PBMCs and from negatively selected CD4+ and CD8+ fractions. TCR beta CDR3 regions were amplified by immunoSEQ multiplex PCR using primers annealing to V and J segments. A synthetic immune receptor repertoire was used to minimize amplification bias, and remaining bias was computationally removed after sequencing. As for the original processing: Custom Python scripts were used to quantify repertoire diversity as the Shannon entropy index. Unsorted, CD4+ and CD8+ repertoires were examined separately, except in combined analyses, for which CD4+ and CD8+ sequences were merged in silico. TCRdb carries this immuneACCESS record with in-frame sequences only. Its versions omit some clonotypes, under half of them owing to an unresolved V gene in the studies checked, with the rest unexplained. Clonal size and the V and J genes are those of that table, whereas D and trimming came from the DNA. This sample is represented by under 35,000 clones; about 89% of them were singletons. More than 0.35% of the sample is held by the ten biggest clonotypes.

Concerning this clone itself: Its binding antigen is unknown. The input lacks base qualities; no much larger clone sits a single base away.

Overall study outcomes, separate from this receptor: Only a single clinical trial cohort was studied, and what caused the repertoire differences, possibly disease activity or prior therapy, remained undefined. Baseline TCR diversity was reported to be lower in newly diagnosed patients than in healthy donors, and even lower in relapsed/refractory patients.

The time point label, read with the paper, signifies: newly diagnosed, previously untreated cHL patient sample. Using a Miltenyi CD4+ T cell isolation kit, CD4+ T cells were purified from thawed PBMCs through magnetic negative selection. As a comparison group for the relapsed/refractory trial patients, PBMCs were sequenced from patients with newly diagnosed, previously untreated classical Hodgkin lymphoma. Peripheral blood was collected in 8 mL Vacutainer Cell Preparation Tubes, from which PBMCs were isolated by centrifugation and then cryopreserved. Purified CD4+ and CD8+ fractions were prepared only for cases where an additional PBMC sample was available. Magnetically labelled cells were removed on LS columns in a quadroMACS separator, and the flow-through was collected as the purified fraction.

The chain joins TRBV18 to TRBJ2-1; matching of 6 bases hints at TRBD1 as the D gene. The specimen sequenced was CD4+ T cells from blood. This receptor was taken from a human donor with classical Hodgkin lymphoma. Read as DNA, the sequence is TGTGCCAGCTCACCACCGGTACAGGGCTACAATGAGCAGTTCTTC. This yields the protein CASSPPVQGYNEQFF.